This T cell receptor (beta chain) was captured by sequencing in a study of blood T cell repertoires in COVID-19. Study overall: Nucleic acid was either cDNA or gDNA, and it came from T cells, B-cell-depleted T cells, or PBMCs.

TCRdb's table, derived via immunoSEQ multiplex PCR, lists solely in-frame clones and lacks some. The sample gives 35,000 to 45,000 clones, around 81% of which show up once; 5.4% is in the top ten. The germline gives CDR1 SGHDN, CDR2 FVKESK. The V end was cut by 2 bases, the J end by 1 base, with 11 bases between. The CDR3 totals 15 residues. The TCR sequence derives from a man in his forties or fifties with active COVID-19. The material sequenced was peripheral blood. The chain joins TRBV14 to TRBJ1-1, with D possibly being TRBD1 (6 bases). The DNA of the CDR3 is TGTGCCAGCAGCCAACCGGGACATAAGAACACTGAAGCTTTCTTT. Amino acids: CASSQPGHKNTEAFF.